These 28 T cell receptor beta chains were sequenced from one sample in a study of blood T cell repertoires in COVID-19. TCRdb keeps only in-frame clones here, not all; method: immunoSEQ multiplex PCR. The sample consists of 40,000 to 50,000 clones, roughly 85% of them appearing once. Sequenced input: peripheral blood. The receptors were gathered from a woman over 75 with acute or convalescent COVID-19.

The rearrangement links TRBV10-3 to TRBJ2-1; 9 bases map to TRBD2. In germline, CDR1 is ENHRY, CDR2 SYGVKD. The length of the CDR3 is 15 residues. The V gene end was trimmed by 2 bases and the J gene end by 5 bases; junction bases not matched to a gene: 4. CDR3 amino acids: CAISELVAGDNEQFF. The CDR3 DNA is TGTGCCATCAGTGAGCTGGTAGCGGGGGACAATGAGCAGTTCTTC.

This clone was counted once. The chain links TRBV5-6 to TRBJ1-2, with 7 positions matching TRBD1. J gave up 7 bases and V 2 bases, and 8 bases lay outside the gene matches. Germline CDR1 is SGHDT and CDR2 is YYEEEE. The CDR3 is made up of 14 amino acids. The CDR3 bases are TGTGCCAGCAGCTTCGGACAGGAGGAGGGTGGCTACACCTTC. This translates into CASSFGQEEGGYTF.

The chain uses TRBV5-1 and TRBJ2-5; 7 bases line up with TRBD1. The V and J ends lost 5 bases and 1 base, in that order; junction bases with no gene match: 8. The germline V gene has CDR1 SGHRS and CDR2 YFSETQ. CDR3 length: 15 residues. DNA for the CDR3: TGCGCCAGCAGTCCCACAGGGGCCGCCCAAGAGACCCAGTACTTC. It encodes CASSPTGAAQETQYF.

The genes are TRBV6-1 and TRBJ1-5; 12 bases fit TRBD1. Germline CDR1 MNHNS, CDR2 SASEGT. J was trimmed by 2 bases and V by 2 bases; bases with no gene match: 10. The CDR3 sequence is 19 residues long. CDR3 sequence: CASSEWGQGARYGNQPQHF. CDR3 DNA: TGTGCCAGCAGTGAATGGGGACAGGGGGCGAGGTATGGCAATCAGCCCCAGCATTTT.

J is TRBJ2-1 and V is TRBV5-1; D remains ambiguous. In germline, CDR1 is SGHRS, CDR2 YFSETQ. The CDR3 spans 15 residues. V lost 0 bases and J 7 bases, leaving 14 bases between the germline ends. CDR3 coding DNA: TGCGCCAGCAGCTTGGAAGGCGAGCGTACGAATGAGCAGTTCTTC. It is translated as CASSLEGERTNEQFF.

The CDR3 sequence is CASSFGQFEKLFF. For the CDR3, the DNA is TGTGCCAGCAGCTTTGGGCAGTTTGAAAAACTGTTTTTT. The V gene is TRBV3-1 (or the pseudogene TRBV3-2), the J gene TRBJ1-4; D not certain. The ends were cut back, 5 bases at V and 7 bases at J, with 11 bases in the middle. The CDR3 has 13 amino acids. CDR1 LGHDT and CDR2 YNNKEL come from the germline V gene (reference sequence).

The chain uses TRBV9 and TRBJ1-6; 8 positions agree with TRBD1. This CDR3 is 15 amino acids long. After removal of 0 bases from V and 8 bases from J, the junction contained 4 bases not matched to a gene. The germline V gene encodes CDR1 SGDLS and CDR2 YYNGEE. The CDR3 region is CASSVGGTGYSPLHF. The CDR3 DNA follows: TGTGCCAGCAGCGTAGGGGGGACAGGCTATTCACCCCTCCACTTT.

The chain links TRBV4-1 to TRBJ1-6, with a weak D call TRBD1 (5 bases). Trimming cost V 0 bases and J 10 bases, with 16 bases left between them. Germline loops: CDR1 MGHRA, CDR2 YSYEKL. This CDR3 comprises 16 residues. CDR3 protein: CASSQEVTRANSPLHF. In DNA form, the CDR3 reads TGCGCCAGCAGCCAAGAAGTAACCAGGGCGAACTCACCCCTCCACTTT.

The V gene is TRBV11-2, the J gene TRBJ1-2; no firm D call. In germline, CDR1 is SGHAT, CDR2 FQNNGV. V lost 3 bases, J lost 0 bases, and 17 bases lay in between. This CDR3 has 17 residues. The CDR3 spells CASSFSLWAEPNYGYTF. In nucleotides, the CDR3 is TGTGCCAGCAGCTTCTCTCTTTGGGCAGAGCCTAACTATGGCTACACCTTC.

J is TRBJ1-2 and V is TRBV5-1; 9 bases map to TRBD1. V lost 4 bases to trimming and J lost 6 bases; unmatched junction nucleotides: 4. The germline CDR1 and CDR2 sequences are SGHRS and YFSETQ. CDR3 length: 13 residues. DNA of the CDR3: TGCGCCAGCAGCACGGGACAGGGCCATGGCTACACCTTC. This translates into CASSTGQGHGYTF.

This clone appeared once. V is TRBV6-1 and J is TRBJ1-5; no firm D call. Germline loops: CDR1 MNHNS, CDR2 SASEGT. This CDR3 is 17 amino acids long. V was pared by 3 bases and J by 1 base, with 16 bases between. The CDR3 DNA is TGTGCCAGCAGTGATCTACCGGGGTCTATGAGCAATCAGCCCCAGCATTTT. Its protein is CASSDLPGSMSNQPQHF.

The chain links TRBV7-6 to TRBJ2-5; 10 nucleotides line up with TRBD2. With 1 base clipped from V and 0 bases from J, the junction kept 14 bases outside the gene matches. Per germline, CDR1 SGHVS and CDR2 FNYEAQ. The CDR3 has 20 residues. CDR3 in amino acids: CASSLGGGAGGAGYQETQYF. For the CDR3, the DNA is TGTGCCAGCAGCTTAGGCGGAGGAGCGGGGGGGGCCGGGTACCAAGAGACCCAGTACTTC.

V and J are TRBV14 and TRBJ1-6; D may be TRBD1 (5 bases). CDR3 length equals 14 residues. CDR1 and CDR2 from the germline V gene are SGHDN and FVKESK. Trimming cost V 0 bases and J 7 bases, with 7 bases left between them. The CDR3 sequence: CASSQDRVNSPLHF. In DNA, the CDR3 is TGTGCCAGCAGCCAAGACAGGGTAAATTCACCCCTCCACTTT. Complete variable domain (other parts from reference TRBV14 and TRBJ1-6): EAGVTQFPSHSVIEKGQTVTLRCDPISGHDNLYWYRRVMGKEIKFLLHFVKESKQDESGMPNNRFLAERTGGTYSTLKVQPAELEDSGVYFCASSQDRVNSPLHFGNGTRLTVT.

This chain joins TRBV5-1 and TRBJ2-3; unclear D gene. In germline, CDR1 is SGHRS, CDR2 YFSETQ. Trimming left V 0 bases short and J 2 bases short, with 7 bases between. CDR3 length: 14 amino acids. CDR3 sequence (DNA): TGCGCCAGCAGCTTGGCGCGGAACACAGATACGCAGTATTTT. Amino acids: CASSLARNTDTQYF. The full variable domain, with the rest looked up from reference TRBV5-1 and TRBJ2-3, is KAGVTQTPRYLIKTRGQQVTLSCSPISGHRSVSWYQQTPGQGLQFLFEYFSETQRNKGNFPGRFSGRQFSNSRSEMNVSTLELGDSALYLCASSLARNTDTQYFGPGTRLTVL.

The DNA of the CDR3 is TGTGCCAGCAGCACGACAGGGATGTTAGCTTTCTTT. Residues: CASSTTGMLAFF. This sequence joins TRBV7-9 and TRBJ1-1; 7 bases fit TRBD1. V dropped 5 bases and J dropped 10; count of bases not matched to a gene: 7. Germline assignment: CDR1 SEHNR and CDR2 FQNEAQ (reference sequence). The CDR3 has 12 residues.

The DNA of the CDR3 is TGCGCCAGCAGCCAAGGACAGGGGGCCTCCTACGAGCAGTACTTC. Translated, it gives CASSQGQGASYEQYF. The chain links TRBV4-1 to TRBJ2-7, with 10 bases aligning to TRBD1. This CDR3 spans 15 amino acids. Germline V lookup: CDR1 MGHRA, CDR2 YSYEKL. V shed 1 base, J shed 0 bases, and the junction held 0 bases outside the gene matches.

The V and J genes are TRBV9 and TRBJ1-6, with 8 bases fitting TRBD1. Germline trimming cut 4 bases from V and 3 bases from J; bases unmatched to any gene: 9. This CDR3 is 17 amino acids long. Germline assignment: CDR1 SGDLS and CDR2 YYNGEE. In nucleotides, the CDR3 is TGTGCCAGCAGCCTAGGGGACAGGAGAGTCTATAATTCACCCCTCCACTTT. Its protein product is CASSLGDRRVYNSPLHF.

The genes are TRBV27 and TRBJ1-1; D unclear. Trimming took off 0 bases at V and 4 bases at J, with 6 bases between the two ends. CDR1 MNHEY and CDR2 SMNVEV come from the germline V gene (reference sequence). This CDR3 comprises 13 residues. CDR3 residues: CASSLSVSTEAFF. CDR3 DNA: TGTGCCAGCAGTTTATCAGTGAGCACTGAAGCTTTCTTT.

The chain recombines TRBV6-6 with TRBJ1-5; a weak D match, TRBD1 (6 bases). CDR1 is MNHNY and CDR2 is SVGAGI in the germline V gene (reference sequence). This CDR3 contains 16 residues. V shed 2 bases and J shed 6 bases, with 17 bases lying between them. The CDR3 coding sequence is TGTGCCAGCAGTTACGGATATAACAGGGATCCTCAGCCCCAGCATTTT. Translating it yields CASSYGYNRDPQPQHF.

The V and J genes are TRBV4-1 and TRBJ1-2, with TRBD1 matching 10 bases. This CDR3 spans 16 amino acids. Germline V gene data show CDR1 as MGHRA and CDR2 as YSYEKL. V was pared by 4 bases and J by 8 bases, with 13 bases of the junction left unmatched. CDR3 sequence reads: CASSLTPDRGMGGYTF. In nucleotides, the CDR3 is TGCGCCAGCAGCCTGACCCCGGACAGGGGGATGGGCGGCTACACCTTC.

The gene calls are TRBV5-1 and TRBJ1-4; D uncertain. The germline CDR1 and CDR2 sequences are SGHRS and YFSETQ. The V end was cut by 4 bases, the J end by 1 base, with 5 bases between. The CDR3 loop spans 13 amino acids. The CDR3 DNA is TGCGCCAGCAGCCCGGGAACTAATGAAAAACTGTTTTTT. Translated, it gives CASSPGTNEKLFF. The full variable domain, with the rest looked up from reference TRBV5-1 and TRBJ1-4, is KAGVTQTPRYLIKTRGQQVTLSCSPISGHRSVSWYQQTPGQGLQFLFEYFSETQRNKGNFPGRFSGRQFSNSRSEMNVSTLELGDSALYLCASSPGTNEKLFFGSGTQLSVL.

V and J are TRBV27 and TRBJ1-6; 8 bases map to TRBD1. This CDR3 is 14 amino acids long. Trimming took 10 bases from V and 0 from J; bases not matched to a gene: 2. Germline lookup yields CDR1 MNHEY and CDR2 SMNVEV (reference sequence). CDR3 bases: TGTGCCACCCAGGGGGCCTCCTATAATTCACCCCTCCACTTT. Protein: CATQGASYNSPLHF.

This clone was seen once. V is TRBV24-1 and J is TRBJ2-1; 7 nucleotides line up with TRBD1. The germline gives CDR1 KGHDR, CDR2 SFDVKD. The CDR3 is made up of 14 amino acids. Trimming at V came to 4 bases and at J to 7 bases, leaving 6 bases not matched to a gene. The CDR3 nucleotides read TGTGCCACCAGTGACCGCCTGACAGGGAATGAGCAGTTCTTC. Its protein product is CATSDRLTGNEQFF.

The genes are TRBV5-4 and TRBJ1-2, with D possibly TRBD1 on 5 matching bases. Germline lookup yields CDR1 SGHNT and CDR2 YYREEE (reference sequence). The CDR3 has 14 amino acids. Between the trimmed V and J ends, which lost 6 bases and 0 bases, there was a span of 12 bases. CDR3 loop: CASTGGLANYGYTF. The CDR3 DNA follows: TGTGCCAGCACGGGGGGGTTGGCTAACTATGGCTACACCTTC. Supplemented by reference TRBV5-4 and TRBJ1-2, the full variable domain reads ETGVTQSPTHLIKTRGQQVTLRCSSQSGHNTVSWYQQALGQGPQFIFQYYREEENGRGNFPPRFSGLQFPNYSSELNVNALELDDSALYLCASTGGLANYGYTFGSGTRLTVV.

The J gene is TRBJ2-1, the V gene TRBV7-9; D is possibly TRBD1 (6 bases). This CDR3 contains 16 residues. Trimming stripped 5 bases from V and 3 bases from J, with 17 bases between. The germline V gene encodes CDR1 SEHNR and CDR2 FQNEAQ (reference sequence). CDR3 residues: CASSLFTGSLYNEQFF. The DNA for the CDR3 is TGTGCCAGCAGCCTTTTTACAGGGTCCCTCTACAATGAGCAGTTCTTC.

This clone has a single count. The genes are TRBV5-1 and TRBJ1-2; TRBD1 matches 8 bases. The CDR3 spans 14 residues. V was pared by 3 bases and J by 2 bases, with 3 bases of the junction left unmatched. The germline CDR1 and CDR2 sequences are SGHRS and YFSETQ. The CDR3 nucleotides read TGCGCCAGCAGCTCGACAGGGGCGAACTATGGCTACACCTTC. Amino acid sequence: CASSSTGANYGYTF.

The chain links TRBV4-2 to TRBJ1-3, with D possibly matching TRBD1 (5 bases). This CDR3 has 17 amino acids. The germline gives CDR1 LGHNA, CDR2 YNFKEQ. Trimming left V 5 bases short and J 0 bases short, with 17 bases between. CDR3 sequence: CASSSEAGRYSGNTIYF. The CDR3 DNA is TGTGCCAGCAGCTCAGAGGCGGGACGGTACTCTGGAAACACCATATATTTT.

This clone appeared a few times. The chain has TRBV12-3 or TRBV12-4 and TRBJ1-3; D is undetermined. Trimming took off 3 bases at V and 7 bases at J, with 4 bases between the two ends. The CDR3 has 11 amino acids. CDR3 bases: TGTGCCAGCAGTTTCTTGAACACCATATATTTT. Translation: CASSFLNTIYF.